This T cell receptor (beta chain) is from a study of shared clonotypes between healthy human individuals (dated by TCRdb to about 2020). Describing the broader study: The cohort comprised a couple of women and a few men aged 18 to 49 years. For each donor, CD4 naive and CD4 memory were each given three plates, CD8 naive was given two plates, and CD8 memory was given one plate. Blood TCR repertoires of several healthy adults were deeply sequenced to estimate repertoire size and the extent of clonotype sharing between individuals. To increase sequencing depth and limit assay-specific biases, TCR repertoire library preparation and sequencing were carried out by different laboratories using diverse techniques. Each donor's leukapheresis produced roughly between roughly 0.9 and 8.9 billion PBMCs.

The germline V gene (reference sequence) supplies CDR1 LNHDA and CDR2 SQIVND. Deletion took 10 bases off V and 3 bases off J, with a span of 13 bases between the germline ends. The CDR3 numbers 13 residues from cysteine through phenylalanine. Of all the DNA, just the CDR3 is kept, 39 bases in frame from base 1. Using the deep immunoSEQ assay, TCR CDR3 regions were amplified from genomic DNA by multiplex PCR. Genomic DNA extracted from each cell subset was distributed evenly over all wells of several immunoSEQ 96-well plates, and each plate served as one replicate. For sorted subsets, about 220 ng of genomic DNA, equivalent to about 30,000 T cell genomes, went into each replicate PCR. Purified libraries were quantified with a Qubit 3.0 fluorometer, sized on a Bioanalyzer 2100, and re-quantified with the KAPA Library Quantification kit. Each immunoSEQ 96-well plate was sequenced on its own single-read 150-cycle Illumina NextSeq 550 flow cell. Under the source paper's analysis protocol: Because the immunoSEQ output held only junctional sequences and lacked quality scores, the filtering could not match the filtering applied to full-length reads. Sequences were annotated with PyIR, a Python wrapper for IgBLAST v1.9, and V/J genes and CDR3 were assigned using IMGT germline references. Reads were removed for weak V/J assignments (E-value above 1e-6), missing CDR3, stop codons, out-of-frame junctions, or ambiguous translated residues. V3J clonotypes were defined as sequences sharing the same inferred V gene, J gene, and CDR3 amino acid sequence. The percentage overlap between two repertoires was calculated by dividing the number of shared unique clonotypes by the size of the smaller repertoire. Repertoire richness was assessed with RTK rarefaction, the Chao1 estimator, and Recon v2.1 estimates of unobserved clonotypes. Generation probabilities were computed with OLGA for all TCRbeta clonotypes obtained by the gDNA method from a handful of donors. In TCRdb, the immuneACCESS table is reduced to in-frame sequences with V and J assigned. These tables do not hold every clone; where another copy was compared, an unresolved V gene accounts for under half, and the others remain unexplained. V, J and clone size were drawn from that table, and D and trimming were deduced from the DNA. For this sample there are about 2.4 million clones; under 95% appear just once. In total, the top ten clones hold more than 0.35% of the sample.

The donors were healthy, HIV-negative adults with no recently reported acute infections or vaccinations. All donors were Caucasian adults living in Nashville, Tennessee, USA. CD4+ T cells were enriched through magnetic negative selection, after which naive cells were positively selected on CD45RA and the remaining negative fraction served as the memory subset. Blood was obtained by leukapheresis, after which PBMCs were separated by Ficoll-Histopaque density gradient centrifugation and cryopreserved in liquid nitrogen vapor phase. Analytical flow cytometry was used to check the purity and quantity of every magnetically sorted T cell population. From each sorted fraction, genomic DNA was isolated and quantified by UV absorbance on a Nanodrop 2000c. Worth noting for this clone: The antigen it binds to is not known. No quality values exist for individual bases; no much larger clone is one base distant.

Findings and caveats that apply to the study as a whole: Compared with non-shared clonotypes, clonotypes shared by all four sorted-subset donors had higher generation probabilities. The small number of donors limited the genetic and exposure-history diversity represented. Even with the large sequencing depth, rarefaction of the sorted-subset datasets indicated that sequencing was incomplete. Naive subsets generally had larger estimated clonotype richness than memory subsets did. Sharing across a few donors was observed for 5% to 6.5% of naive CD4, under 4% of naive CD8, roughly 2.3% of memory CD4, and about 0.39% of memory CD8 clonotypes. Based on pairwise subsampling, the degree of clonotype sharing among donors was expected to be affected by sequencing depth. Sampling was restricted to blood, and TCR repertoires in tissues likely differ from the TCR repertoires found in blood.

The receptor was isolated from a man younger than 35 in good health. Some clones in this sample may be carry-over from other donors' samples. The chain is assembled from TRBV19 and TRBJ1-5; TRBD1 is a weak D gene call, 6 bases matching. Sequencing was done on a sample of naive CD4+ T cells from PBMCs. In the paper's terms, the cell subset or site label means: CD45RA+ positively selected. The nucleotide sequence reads TGTGCCACCATAGGGGGTTACAATCAGCCCCAGCATTTT. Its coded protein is CATIGGYNQPQHF.